This TCR beta chain was recovered during a study of long-term antiretroviral therapy in people with HIV. Overall study: The earliest samples came about a decade before the 2015 immediate-ART recommendation.

It was version v3.0 of the immunoSEQ assay that was run at survey level. Here immunoSEQ multiplex PCR was the method, and the copy in TCRdb shows in-frame clones only, minus some. The data show 21,000 or so clones, less than 85% seen once. V was clipped by 3 bases and J by 1 base, with 6 bases between them. CDR1 and CDR2 (germline): SNHLY, FYNNEI. This CDR3 comprises 13 residues. Study-wide findings and caveats: Every time point showed a repertoire led by clones expanded before ART. Whereas controls had wider CDR3 length ranges, HIV repertoires had narrower ones.

Worth noting for this clone: As yet, its antigen is unknown.

Here the sequenced sample was unsorted PBMCs, taken at the start of antiretroviral therapy. The receptor was isolated from a man between 50 and 59 years old with HIV. The chain uses TRBV2 and TRBJ1-1; no definite D call. CDR3 amino acids: CASSEYWNTEAFF. CDR3 DNA sequence: TGTGCCAGCAGTGAGTATTGGAACACTGAAGCTTTCTTT.